This T cell receptor (beta chain) is from a study of naive and memory T cell subsets. General study findings and limits: This RNA-based method may be sensitive to activation-related transcript changes.

The SP2 primer and nested alpha and beta constant region primers amplified ligated cDNA in four rounds. Blood and skin TCR RNA was reverse transcribed with alpha and beta constant primers. One entry per CDR3 protein results from TCRdb running MiXCR on the 5' RACE reads. The sample lists about 48,000 distinct CDR3 sequences; roughly 4.7% were seen once. This clonotype was seen a handful of times. The antigen remains unidentified. TCR cDNA received a 3' ligated oligonucleotide that carried a UMI. Whole blood, roughly 2.5 ml, came from adult healthy volunteers. Cells were not sorted; total RNA input targeted roughly 1 to 1000 ng. The CDR3 covers 15 residues. With 5 bases removed from V and 2 bases from J, the gap between germline ends came to 16 bases. Germline V gene data show CDR1 as SGHNT and CDR2 as YYREEE (reference sequence).

The rearrangement uses TRBV5-4 and TRBJ1-1; D may be TRBD1 (6 bases). This clonotype was sampled from a female donor in good health. CDR3 DNA: TGTGCCAGCAGTGGGGGCAAGACCCATAACACTGAAGCTTTCTTT. Its translation is CASSGGKTHNTEAFF.